Below are 8 T cell receptor beta chains sequenced from a single sample in a study of blood T cell repertoires in COVID-19. Repertoires were generated with immunoSEQ multiplex PCR, while TCRdb's copy carries only in-frame clones and drops some. This sample has approximately 280,000 clones, with 85% found just once. Sequenced sample: PBMCs or T cells enriched from blood (not recorded which). These receptors were obtained from a woman aged 45 to 65 who had recovered from COVID-19.

This clone was counted a single time. This chain joins TRBV4-2 and TRBJ1-2; 11 bases fit TRBD1. V was clipped by 3 bases and J by 2 bases; unmatched bases: 2. Germline values: CDR1 LGHNA, CDR2 YNFKEQ. CDR3 size: 15 residues. CDR3 bases: TGTGCCAGCAGCCAGAGGGACAGGGGGAACTATGGCTACACCTTC. Its protein product is CASSQRDRGNYGYTF.

The chain is built from TRBV24-1 and TRBJ2-7; D might be TRBD2 (6 bases). Trimming cost V 7 bases and J 3 bases, with 21 bases left between them. This CDR3 is 16 amino acids long. Germline loops: CDR1 KGHDR, CDR2 SFDVKD. The CDR3 DNA reads TGTGCCACCAGCGCTAATTACTCGGGAGCGCGCTACGAGCAGTACTTC. Translating gives CATSANYSGARYEQYF.

The V call is TRBV4-1, the J call TRBJ1-5; 9 bases match TRBD1. Per the germline V gene, CDR1 is MGHRA and CDR2 is YSYEKL. The V segment lost 6 bases and the J segment 4 bases; nucleotides outside the gene matches: 7. The CDR3 contains 15 residues. The CDR3 DNA reads as TGCGCCAGCAGTCCGGGACAGGGAGTGAATCAGCCCCAGCATTTT. It encodes CASSPGQGVNQPQHF.

The chain combines TRBV29-1 with TRBJ2-1; 9 nucleotides line up with TRBD2. The CDR3 loop spans 16 amino acids. The J segment lost 1 base and the V segment lost 4 bases, leaving 8 bases of the junction unmatched. Germline V lookup: CDR1 SQVTM, CDR2 ANQGSEA. Written as DNA, the CDR3 is TGCAGCGTTGTTGGCCCAGCGGGAGGTTCCTACAATGAGCAGTTCTTC. Protein product: CSVVGPAGGSYNEQFF.

The chain uses TRBV18 and TRBJ2-1; TRBD2 might be the D (5 bases). V lost 3 bases and J lost 8, with 11 bases in between. This CDR3 comprises 13 residues. From germline, CDR1 is KGHSH and CDR2 LQKENI. This CDR3 is CASSPLEGHEQFF. The CDR3 DNA reads as TGTGCCAGCTCACCTCTCGAGGGTCATGAGCAGTTCTTC. Looking up the rest from reference TRBV18 and TRBJ2-1 gives the full variable domain: NAGVMQNPRHLVRRRGQEARLRCSPMKGHSHVYWYRQLPEEGLKFMVYLQKENIIDESGMPKERFSAEFPKEGPSILRIQQVVRGDSAAYFCASSPLEGHEQFFGPGTRLTVL.

The chain has TRBV18 and TRBJ2-7; possible D gene TRBD2, 5 bases. Trimming removed 5 bases from V and 5 bases from J, with 19 bases in between. The CDR3 extends over 15 amino acids. Germline lookup yields CDR1 KGHSH and CDR2 LQKENI. CDR3 sequence (DNA): TGTGCCAGCTCAGCTTCTAGCTTGGGCTTGAACGAGCAGTACTTC. Amino acid sequence: CASSASSLGLNEQYF.

The chain employs TRBV27 and TRBJ1-2, with D tentatively TRBD1 (5 bases). Germline CDR1 and CDR2: MNHEY and SMNVEV (reference sequence). The CDR3 spans 14 residues. V was shortened by 2 bases and J by 6 bases, with 13 bases between the two germline ends. In DNA, the CDR3 is TGTGCCAGCAGTTTAGGGGCCTCAAGGGATGGCTACACCTTC. It encodes CASSLGASRDGYTF.

J is TRBJ2-4 and V is TRBV5-5; D remains ambiguous. Germline V CDR1 and CDR2: SGHKS, YYEKEE (reference sequence). CDR3 length: 13 residues. Trimming pared 4 bases from V and 3 bases from J, leaving 8 bases between. In nucleotides, the CDR3 is TGTGCCAGCAGCGCTAACAGCAAAAACATTCAGTACTTC. Its protein is CASSANSKNIQYF.